A selection of T cell receptor beta chains follows, all from one sample in a study of CD8+ T cells in alopecia areata. Profiled with immunoSEQ multiplex PCR; TCRdb holds only in-frame clones, not every one. This table has around 200,000 clones, around 56% appearing once. The sequenced sample was CD4+ T cells sorted from blood, obtained at week 4, from a patient treated with tofacitinib. These TCRs come from a human donor with alopecia areata. CDR3s include the opening cysteine and the closing phenylalanine or tryptophan. Fields, in order: V gene, clone size, CDR3 protein. Expanded clones are given a class, and other clones once, few, many or no size at all.

TRBV2	medium-sized	CASSELPHQETQYF
TRBV5-1	few	CASSFTSGKYEQYF
TRBV29-1	-	CSVGRMNTEAFF
TRBV7-8	-	CASRTSGGGGQFF
TRBV19	few	CASSRQGHQPQHF
TRBV4-1	-	CASRTGSNTEAFF
TRBV7-2	few	CASSLADTQYF
TRBV5-5	few	CASSFTGGDYGYTF
TRBV28	-	CASSLRDHRNQPQHF
TRBV5-1	few	CASSLWGTGTYNEQFF
TRBV20-1	-	CSAGTDNEQFF
TRBV29-1	few	CSATETEAFF
TRBV30	-	CAWALGQSNQPQHF
TRBV6-1	few	CASSERERGDTQYF
TRBV29-1	-	CSVGTSGSNTYEQYF
TRBV29-1	-	CSVLASGRRTDTQYF
TRBV5-1	-	CASSPGLVPDEQFF
TRBV18	-	CASSPREGYTF
TRBV30	few	CAWSLGSNINQPQHF
TRBV4-3	-	CASSQEKGWIYGYTF
TRBV11-1	-	CASSPRRDRASNEQFF
TRBV27	-	CASSPYTGTPRETQYF
TRBV27	-	CASSFFRDDQPQHF
TRBV7-8	-	CASSRSRSEQYF
TRBV30	-	CAWRWAGGPYNEQFF
TRBV11-2	-	CASSLFGTKETQYF
TRBV6-1	-	CASSEAGSSIRIEQFF
TRBV29-1	few	CSANQGNTEAFF
TRBV5-1	-	CASSSGQGEYSGANVLTF
TRBV30	-	CAWTSQGVWNQPQHF
TRBV6-5	-	CASSRDPGRRNEQFF
TRBV5-1	-	CASTYEQYF
TRBV2	-	CASSRTPSSYNEQFF
TRBV29-1	-	CSVEAWGNEQFF
TRBV29-1	-	CSVRDTNTGELFF
TRBV11-2	-	CASSSPGGLNTEAFF
TRBV29-1	-	CSVGGFHEQYF
TRBV20-1	-	CSAVGGETQYF
TRBV7-2	-	CASSLGLNREQFF
TRBV7-2	-	CASSHPRDLNEKLFF
TRBV29-1	-	CSVRQGWTGELFF
TRBV23-1	few	CASSQSHLTGGVNTGELFF
TRBV27	-	CASSFSGEAFEQYF
TRBV7-9	-	CASSRQGGNQPQHF
TRBV29-1	few	CSAQGLGYNEQFF
TRBV5-1	-	CASSIGRTDTQYF
TRBV5-1	-	CASSYTGGSYNEQFF
TRBV4-1	-	CASSLTQGPTNEKLFF
TRBV5-1	-	CASRPGPSSYEQYF
TRBV5-1	-	CASSLSTGGNQPQHF
TRBV30	-	CAWKRTSIEQFF
TRBV2	-	CASSSRTGDTEAFF
TRBV25-1	once	CASSAKTGVNTEAFF
TRBV4-1	-	CASSQDFLGTGDRGYTF
TRBV19	-	CASSTTRDGEAFF